Following are 19 T cell receptor beta chains from one sample sequenced in a study of blood T cells in healthy people across ages. The second PCR ran about 6 to 12 cycles with a sample-barcoded 5' primer and J-beta primers. TCRdb re-called the 5' RACE reads with MiXCR, one entry per CDR3 protein. Found here are 1.5 million to 1.9 million distinct CDR3 sequences, about 42% of them singletons; the top ten hold about 4.1%. Specimen: blood. The receptors were gathered from a woman in her late teens or twenties in good health.

In regard to this clonotype: At one end the junction does not follow the germline gene, possibly because of a read error. The V gene is TRBV10-3, the J gene TRBJ1-5; TRBD1 aligns across 7 bases. From germline, CDR1 is ENHRY and CDR2 SYGVKD. CDR3 length equals 13 residues. In nucleotides, the CDR3 is TGTACCATCAGTGAGACAGGGAGTCAGCCTCAGCATTTT. As protein: CTISETGSQPQHF.

The chain is built from TRBV7-9 and TRBJ2-4; 7 nucleotides line up with TRBD2. Judging by the DNA end, TRBJ2-7 fits better; the J call may be wrong. This CDR3 is built from 15 residues. CDR1 is SEHNR, CDR2 FQNEAQ, per germline (reference sequence). The CDR3, as DNA: TGTGCCAGCAGCTTAGCGACGGGAGGACAACTCGAGCAGTACTTC. Protein sequence: CASSLATGGQLEQYF.

The chain employs TRBV6-6 and TRBJ2-5; D is perhaps TRBD2 (5 bases). CDR3 length equals 13 residues. Per the germline V gene, CDR1 is MNHNY and CDR2 is SVGAGI (reference sequence). The V gene lost 5 bases and the J gene lost 4 bases, with 11 bases spanning the gap. The CDR3 reads CASSALVPETQYF. As DNA, the CDR3 is TGTGCCAGCAGTGCACTAGTTCCAGAGACCCAGTACTTC.

A few counts support this clonotype. The chain combines TRBV4-1 with TRBJ1-2; 7 bases map to TRBD1. Trimming took 1 base from V and 4 from J; bases not matched to a gene: 12. Germline V gene sequence: CDR1 MGHRA, CDR2 YSYEKL. This CDR3 is 17 amino acids long. DNA of the CDR3: TGCGCCAGCAGCCAAGTCATCCGATACAGGGGAGCCTATGGCTACACCTTC. It translates to CASSQVIRYRGAYGYTF.

As regards this clonotype: Germline and junction disagree at one end, which may indicate a read error. V gene TRBV4-2 combines with J gene TRBJ2-3, with TRBD2 matching over 11 bases. CDR1 and CDR2 from the germline V gene are LGHNA and YNFKEQ. The CDR3 contains 15 residues. This CDR3 is CAGSQDSGGADTQYF. CDR3 in DNA: TGTGCCGGCAGCCAAGATAGCGGGGGGGCAGATACGCAGTATTTT.

V and J are TRBV14 and TRBJ1-2, with D maybe TRBD1 (6 bases). V dropped 4 bases and J dropped 4 bases, with 13 bases sitting between them. Germline V gives CDR1 SGHDN, CDR2 FVKESK. The CDR3 consists of 14 residues. The CDR3 coding sequence is TGTGCCAGCAGCCGCGGACAGACTATCTATGGCTACACCTTC. It encodes CASSRGQTIYGYTF.

The rearrangement links TRBV2 to TRBJ2-2; D ambiguous. Looked up from germline, CDR1 is SNHLY and CDR2 is FYNNEI. The CDR3 extends over 14 amino acids. The V gene lost 6 bases and the J gene lost 6 bases, with 14 bases spanning the gap. The CDR3 DNA sequence: TGTGCCAGCAGCGTGGTCTTTCTATCCGGGGAGCTGTTTTTT. Its protein is CASSVVFLSGELFF.

This sequence joins TRBV3-1 and TRBJ2-1, with TRBD2 identical over 7 bases. Looked up from germline, CDR1 is LGHDT and CDR2 is YNNKEL (reference sequence). V gave up 4 bases and J gave up 10 bases; unmatched junction bases: 16. This CDR3 has 16 residues. CDR3 coding DNA: TGTGCCAGCAGCCTGTCAGCGGGGAAGGGGCCCTACGAGCAGTTCTTC. Translation: CASSLSAGKGPYEQFF.

This clonotype was observed a few times. The chain is built from TRBV20-1 and TRBJ2-5; 10 positions match TRBD2. The CDR3 runs 14 residues. The ends lost 5 bases at V and 3 bases at J; junction bases unmatched: 6. Germline-derived CDR1 and CDR2 are DFQATT and SNEGSKA (reference sequence). CDR3 residues: CSASTSGVKETQYF. In DNA, the CDR3 is TGCAGTGCTTCAACTAGCGGGGTGAAAGAGACCCAGTACTTC.

This clonotype turned up a few times. This chain links TRBV7-2 with TRBJ1-2; D is possibly TRBD1 (6 bases). V was shortened by 4 bases and J by 8 bases, with 17 bases between the two germline ends. Germline V lookup: CDR1 SGHTA, CDR2 FQGNSA. The CDR3 has 14 residues. This CDR3 is CASSSGQHLRGYTF. As DNA, the CDR3 is TGTGCCAGCAGCTCCGGACAGCACTTACGAGGCTACACCTTC.

The CDR3 nucleotides are TGCAGTGCTAGACAGGGGAACGGGGAGCTGTTTTTT. It codes for CSARQGNGELFF. The chain carries TRBV20-1 and TRBJ2-2, with TRBD1 as a possible D gene (6 bases). V was trimmed by 2 bases and J by 7 bases, leaving 8 bases between them. The CDR3 contains 12 residues. Germline assignment: CDR1 DFQATT and CDR2 SNEGSKA (reference sequence).

V is TRBV6-6 and J is TRBJ2-1, with D perhaps TRBD1 or TRBD2 (6 bases each). The germline V and J ends were trimmed by 4 bases and 3 bases, with 10 bases remaining between them. CDR3 length: 14 amino acids. Germline V gives CDR1 MNHNY, CDR2 SVGAGI (reference sequence). CDR3 loop: CASSWGAHYNEQFF. The DNA for the CDR3 is TGTGCCAGCAGTTGGGGGGCCCACTACAATGAGCAGTTCTTC.

This clonotype was observed a handful of times. The V and J genes are TRBV3-1 and TRBJ2-1, with D possibly being TRBD2 (6 bases). V was trimmed by 1 base and J by 8 bases, leaving 12 bases between them. The CDR3 extends over 14 amino acids. Germline CDR1 LGHDT, CDR2 YNNKEL (reference sequence). In DNA form, the CDR3 reads TGTGCCAGCAGCCAAGGACTAGGCGTCTATGAGCAGTTCTTC. As protein: CASSQGLGVYEQFF.

This sequence joins TRBV18 and TRBJ2-1, with D unclear. This CDR3 is built from 15 residues. Germline V CDR1 and CDR2: KGHSH, LQKENI. Trimming took off 0 bases at V and 6 bases at J, with 12 bases between the two ends. CDR3 in amino acids: CASSPPRTAVNEQFF. In DNA form, the CDR3 reads TGTGCCAGCTCACCACCTCGGACGGCCGTCAATGAGCAGTTCTTC.

Notes on this clonotype: This may be a read error: a much more frequent sequence differs by one nucleotide. In DNA form, the CDR3 reads TGTGCCATCAGTGGGACAGCCTACGAGCAGTTCTTC. Translated, it gives CAISGTAYEQFF. V gene TRBV10-3 combines with J gene TRBJ2-1, with D possibly being TRBD1 (6 bases). The V end lost 4 bases, the J end lost 10 bases, and 11 bases lay between the germline ends. The CDR3 consists of 12 residues. Germline V gives CDR1 ENHRY, CDR2 SYGVKD.

J is TRBJ2-7 and V is TRBV6-2 or TRBV6-3; 11 bases are shared with TRBD2. The end of the DNA aligns better with TRBJ2-1, so the J call may be wrong. The germline V gene has CDR1 MNHEY and CDR2 SVGEGT. The CDR3 totals 17 residues. CDR3 residues: CASRPTKLAGASNEQFF. The DNA for the CDR3 is TGTGCCAGCAGACCCACCAAACTAGCGGGGGCGTCGAATGAGCAGTTCTTC.

The rearrangement joins TRBV14 to TRBJ1-1; a weak D match, TRBD1 (5 bases). CDR1 is SGHDN and CDR2 is FVKESK in the germline V gene. The CDR3 covers 12 residues. V was pared by 3 bases and J by 7 bases, with 9 bases between. CDR3 DNA: TGTGCCAGCAGCCACCTGGACATTGAAGCTTTCTTT. This translates into CASSHLDIEAFF.

This chain links TRBV10-2 with TRBJ2-7; 8 bases line up with TRBD1. Per germline, CDR1 WSHSY and CDR2 SAAADI. This CDR3 has 16 amino acids. Trimming cost V 4 bases and J 0 bases; bases outside gene matches: 8. The CDR3 DNA follows: TGCGCCAGCAGTGGGGTGGACAGGGCCCTCTCCTACGAGCAGTACTTC. Protein: CASSGVDRALSYEQYF.

The chain links TRBV7-2 to TRBJ2-7, with D possibly matching TRBD2 (5 bases). The CDR3 consists of 14 residues. Trimming shortened V by 0 bases and J by 10 bases, and 16 bases separated the two germline ends. Germline loops: CDR1 SGHTA, CDR2 FQGNSA. CDR3 in amino acids: CASSLALLGGLQYF. The CDR3 region has the DNA TGTGCCAGCAGCTTAGCGCTTTTGGGTGGACTCCAGTACTTC.